Reported below is one T cell receptor beta chain. This clonotype has just a few counts. It has no known antigen specificity. Base quality data are lacking; no much larger clone is found one base away. Donors were a few dozen systemically healthy Caucasian individuals from Russia aged roughly 6 to 95 years. Each donor gave ten milliliters of peripheral blood, collected into EDTA-treated Vacutainer tubes. Ficoll-Paque density-gradient centrifugation was used to isolate PBMCs, with at least 7 million per sample. Trizol reagent was used to extract total RNA from PBMCs, with at least 5 micrograms per sample. For every donor, flow cytometry on a PBMC aliquot measured the percentage of naive CD45RAhigh/CD27high T cells. These data are taken from a study of blood T cells in healthy people across ages (dated by TCRdb to about 2015). Looking at the study overall: In model experiments, template switching captured roughly one uniquely barcoded TCR beta cDNA molecule for every two T cells. Using the same blood draw, the study looked at two additional independent replicas of 1 million unique cDNA reads for two donors, one aged 18 to 30 and the other aged 80 or older. To avoid experimental bias, donors of different ages were distributed randomly across sequencing lanes. Age-related changes in TCR beta repertoire diversity were measured in the study by deep sequencing normalized with unique cDNA molecular identifiers. Four age groups were formed from the donors: young (average approximately 15 years), middle-aged (less than 40), aged (around 68) and long-lived (about 80). On the study overall, not on this receptor specifically: Estimates of total diversity based on one million sequenced T cells were regarded as lower bounds and as underestimates. Because donor CMV infection status was unknown, age-related changes in expanded clonotypes were potentially confounded. As age increased, observed TCR beta diversity per million T cells dropped in a roughly linear way, and a significant reduction was already evident by age around 41. There was a strong correlation between observed TCR beta diversity and the percentage of naive T cells measured by flow cytometry. Bulk unsorted PBMC profiling prevented conclusive comparison of naive and antigen-experienced compartments. Compared with the aged group, the long-lived group had more naive CD4+ T cells, fewer expanded clones and increased TCR diversity, a pattern suggesting age selection.

The library was made by 5' RACE. Sequencing instrument: Illumina HiSeq 2500. The second PCR ran for roughly 7 to 12 cycles and used a J-beta primer mix along with a sample-barcoded 5' primer. A unique molecular identifier was introduced onto each TCR beta cDNA molecule by a template-switch 5' adaptor carrying 12 random nucleotides. At least 2.5 million CDR3-containing paired-end reads were obtained from each sample. First-strand cDNA was synthesized from all RNA with the Mint cDNA synthesis kit, primed by a TRBC-specific oligonucleotide. Following uracil-DNA glycosylase treatment, a first 18-cycle PCR with universal primers M1SS and BC2_uni_R was performed on all cDNA. For the original study's pipeline: For normalization, 1 million high-quality reads, each with a distinct molecular identifier, were randomly selected from each sample. Instead of being binned into consensus sequences, reads that shared molecular identifiers were thrown out. MiTCR, with a Q25 quality threshold and the strictest error-elimination algorithm, was used for CDR3 identification, clonotype clustering and error correction. A nonparametric unseen species model with Euler transformation was used to estimate a lower bound on total TCR beta diversity. TCRdb cleaned the public reads at Q25 with fastp, built clones with MiXCR and kept in-frame beta chains. When rows share a CDR3 protein, they turn into one entry using the most common DNA and genes. The V and J calls here are based on TCRdb, not the publication. Counted in this sample were about 670,000 distinct CDR3 sequences; 40% to 45% of them appeared once. Together, the top ten hold approximately 29% of the sample.

This clonotype was sampled from a man older than 75 in good health. The sequenced sample consisted of blood.

At the DNA level, the sequence is TGTGCCAGCAGCCCCTATTACAGGGGCGCGTATGGCTACACCTTC. The encoded protein is CASSPYYRGAYGYTF. The chain couples TRBV3-1 to TRBJ1-2, with 7 bases in between that match TRBD1. Reading the germline V gene (reference sequence) gives CDR1 LGHDT and CDR2 YNNKEL. Including the terminal cysteine and phenylalanine, the CDR3 comprises 15 residues. This entry keeps only the CDR3 DNA: 45 bases, framed from base 1. Germline trimming: 4 bases from V, 5 bases from J; junction bases outside gene matches: 10.